Sequencing of this T cell receptor beta chain was carried out in a study of blood T cells in healthy people across ages. Ranging in age from about 6 to 90, the donors were healthy Caucasian individuals from Russia. This CDR3 comprises 15 residues. Germline V CDR1 and CDR2: ENHRY, SYGVKD. This clonotype was detected once. Germline and junction disagree at one end, which may indicate a read error. Alongside a J-beta primer mix, a sample-barcoded 5' primer served in a second PCR lasting 7 to 11 cycles. TCRdb called the 5' RACE reads again in MiXCR, with one record for every CDR3 protein. This table has around 790,000 distinct CDR3 sequences, under 45% appearing once.

The chain has TRBV10-3 and TRBJ2-3, with TRBD1 identical over 7 bases. This TCR was sampled from a man between 60 and 75 years old in good health. The specimen sequenced was blood. CDR3 DNA: TGTGTCATCAGTGATCTGGGACAGAGCACAGATACGCAGTATTTT. The encoded protein is CVISDLGQSTDTQYF.